One and the same sample provided the 6 T cell receptor beta chains below, sequenced in a study of blood T cell repertoires in COVID-19. TCRdb's table, derived via immunoSEQ multiplex PCR, lists solely in-frame clones and lacks some. The sample has about 110,000 clones; less than 85% are singletons. Sequencing input: peripheral blood. Receptors originate from a woman in her thirties or forties with acute or convalescent COVID-19.

This clone appeared once. This chain links TRBV6-5 with TRBJ1-6, with TRBD1 as a possible D gene (6 bases). CDR3 size: 12 residues. Trimming shortened V by 8 bases and J by 9 bases, and 11 bases separated the two germline ends. Germline V lookup: CDR1 MNHEY, CDR2 SVGAGI. The CDR3 nucleotides read TGTGCCAGCCACAGGGCAGGTTCACCCCTCCACTTT. Encoded protein: CASHRAGSPLHF.

The rearrangement links TRBV13 to TRBJ2-1; 8 nucleotides match TRBD2. From germline, CDR1 is PRHDT and CDR2 FYEKMQ (reference sequence). V lost 3 bases to trimming and J lost 14 bases; unmatched junction nucleotides: 18. The CDR3 has 16 amino acids. CDR3 DNA: TGTGCCAGCAGCTTCCGGCGAGTAGGGAGCGGGGGTAGAAAGTTCTTC. This encodes CASSFRRVGSGGRKFF.

The chain uses TRBV13 and TRBJ1-1, with D perhaps TRBD1 (5 bases). The CDR3 contains 15 residues. Trimming shortened V by 3 bases and J by 7 bases, and 18 bases separated the two germline ends. Germline CDR1 and CDR2: PRHDT and FYEKMQ (reference sequence). The CDR3 reads CASSFGGQGIIEAFF. The DNA of the CDR3 is TGTGCCAGCAGCTTCGGTGGGCAGGGTATTATTGAAGCTTTCTTT.

V usage is TRBV6-2 or TRBV6-3 and J usage is TRBJ1-5; tentative D call: TRBD1 (6 bases). The V gene lost 5 bases and the J gene lost 9 bases, with 17 bases spanning the gap. Germline assignment: CDR1 MNHEY and CDR2 SVGEGT. The CDR3 has 14 residues. CDR3 DNA: TGTGCCAGCAGTCAGGGCTCAGGGGTAGCGCCCCAGCATTTT. It encodes CASSQGSGVAPQHF.

This clone has just a few counts. This sample includes further DNA sequences coding for the same CDR3. The genes are TRBV7-7 and TRBJ2-2, with 7 bases fitting TRBD1. After removal of 5 bases from V and 5 bases from J, the junction contained 8 bases not matched to a gene. The CDR3 totals 15 residues. In germline, CDR1 is SSHAT, CDR2 FNYEAQ (reference sequence). The CDR3, as DNA: TGTGCCAGCAGCCCTCGACAGGGAAGTACCGGGGAGCTGTTTTTT. Its translation is CASSPRQGSTGELFF.

The chain has TRBV9 and TRBJ2-3; TRBD1 matches 11 bases. Germline V gives CDR1 SGDLS, CDR2 YYNGEE. V lost 2 bases, J lost 7 bases, and 3 bases stayed unmatched. The CDR3 length is 14 residues. This chain's CDR3 is CASSVGQGAHTQYF. The CDR3 DNA reads TGTGCCAGCAGCGTTGGACAGGGGGCCCATACGCAGTATTTT. The full variable domain, rest sourced from reference TRBV9 and TRBJ2-3, is DSGVTQTPKHLITATGQRVTLRCSPRSGDLSVYWYQQSLDQGLQFLIQYYNGEERAKGNILERFSAQQFPDLHSELNLSSLELGDSALYFCASSVGQGAHTQYFGPGTRLTVL.